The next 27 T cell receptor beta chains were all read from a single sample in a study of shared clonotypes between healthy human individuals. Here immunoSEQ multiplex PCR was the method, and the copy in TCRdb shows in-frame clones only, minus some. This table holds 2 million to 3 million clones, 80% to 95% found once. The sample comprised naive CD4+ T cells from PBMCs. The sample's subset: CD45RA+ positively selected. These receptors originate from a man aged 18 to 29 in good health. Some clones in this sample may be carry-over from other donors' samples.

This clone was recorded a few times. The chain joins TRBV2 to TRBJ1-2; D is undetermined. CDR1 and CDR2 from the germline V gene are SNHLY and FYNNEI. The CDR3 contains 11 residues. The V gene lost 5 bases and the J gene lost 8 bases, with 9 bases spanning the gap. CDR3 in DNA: TGTGCCAGCAGTCTTGTCCGCGGCTACACCTTC. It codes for CASSLVRGYTF. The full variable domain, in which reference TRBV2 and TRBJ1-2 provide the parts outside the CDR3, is EPEVTQTPSHQVTQMGQEVILRCVPISNHLYFYWYRQILGQKVEFLVSFYNNEISEKSEIFDDQFSVERPDGSNFTLKIRSTKLEDSAMYFCASSLVRGYTFGSGTRLTVV.

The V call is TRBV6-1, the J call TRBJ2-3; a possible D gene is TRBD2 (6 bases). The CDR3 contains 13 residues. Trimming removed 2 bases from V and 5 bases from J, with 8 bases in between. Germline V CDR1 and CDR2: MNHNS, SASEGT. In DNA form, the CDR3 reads TGTGCCAGCAGTGAAACAGCGGGAGATACGCAGTATTTT. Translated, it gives CASSETAGDTQYF.

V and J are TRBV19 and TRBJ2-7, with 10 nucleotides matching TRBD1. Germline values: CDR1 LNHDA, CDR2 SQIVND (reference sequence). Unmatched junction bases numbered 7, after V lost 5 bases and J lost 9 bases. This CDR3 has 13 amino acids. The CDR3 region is CASSLGQGPRQYF. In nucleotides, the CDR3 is TGTGCCAGTAGTTTGGGACAGGGGCCCAGGCAGTACTTC.

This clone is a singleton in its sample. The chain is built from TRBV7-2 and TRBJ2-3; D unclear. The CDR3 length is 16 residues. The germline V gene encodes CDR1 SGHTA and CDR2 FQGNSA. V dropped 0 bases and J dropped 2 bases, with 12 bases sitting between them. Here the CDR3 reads CASSLAHPILTDTQYF. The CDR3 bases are TGTGCCAGCAGCTTAGCCCACCCAATACTCACAGATACGCAGTATTTT.

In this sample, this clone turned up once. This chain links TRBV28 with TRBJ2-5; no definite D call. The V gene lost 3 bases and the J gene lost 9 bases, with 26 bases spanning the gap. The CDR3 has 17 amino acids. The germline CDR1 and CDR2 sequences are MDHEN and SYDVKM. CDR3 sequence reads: CASSLDPWTTSKRPQYF. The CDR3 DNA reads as TGTGCCAGCAGTTTGGACCCCTGGACGACATCTAAGAGACCCCAGTACTTC.

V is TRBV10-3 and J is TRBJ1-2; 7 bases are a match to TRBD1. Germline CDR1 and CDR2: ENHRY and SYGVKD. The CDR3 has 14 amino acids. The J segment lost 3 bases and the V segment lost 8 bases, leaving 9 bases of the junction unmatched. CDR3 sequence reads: CAIRPDRTYYGYTF. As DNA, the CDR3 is TGTGCCATCCGACCGGACAGGACTTACTATGGCTACACCTTC.

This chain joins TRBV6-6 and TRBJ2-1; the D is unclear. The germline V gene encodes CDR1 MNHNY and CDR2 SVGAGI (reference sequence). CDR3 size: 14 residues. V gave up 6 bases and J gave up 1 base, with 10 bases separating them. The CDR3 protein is CASRLSESYNEQFF. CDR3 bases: TGTGCCAGCAGGCTATCGGAATCCTACAATGAGCAGTTCTTC.

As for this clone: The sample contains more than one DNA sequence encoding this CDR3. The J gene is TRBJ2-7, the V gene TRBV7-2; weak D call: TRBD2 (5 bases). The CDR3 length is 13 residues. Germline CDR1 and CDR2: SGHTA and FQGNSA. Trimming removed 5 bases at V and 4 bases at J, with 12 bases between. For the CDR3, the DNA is TGTGCCAGCAGCCCACGCCGCGGGTACGAGCAGTACTTC. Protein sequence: CASSPRRGYEQYF.

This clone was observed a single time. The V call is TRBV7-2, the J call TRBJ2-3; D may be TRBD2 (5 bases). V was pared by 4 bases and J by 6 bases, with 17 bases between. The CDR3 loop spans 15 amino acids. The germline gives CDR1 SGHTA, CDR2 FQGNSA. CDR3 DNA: TGTGCCAGCAGCTATCGCGGGTCAGTTGGGGATACGCAGTATTTT. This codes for CASSYRGSVGDTQYF.

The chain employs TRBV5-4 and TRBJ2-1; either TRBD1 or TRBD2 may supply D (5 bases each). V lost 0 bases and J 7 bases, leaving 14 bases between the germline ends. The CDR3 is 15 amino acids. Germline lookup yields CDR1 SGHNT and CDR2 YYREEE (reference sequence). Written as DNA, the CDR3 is TGTGCCAGCAGCTTGGCTGGGACCAGGAGGAATGAGCAGTTCTTC. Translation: CASSLAGTRRNEQFF.

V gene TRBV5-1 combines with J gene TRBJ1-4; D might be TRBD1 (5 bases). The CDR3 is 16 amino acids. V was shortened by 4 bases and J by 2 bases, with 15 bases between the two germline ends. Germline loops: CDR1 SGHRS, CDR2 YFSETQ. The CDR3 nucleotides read TGCGCCAGCAGCATGAGGGTGGCAGGGACTAATGAAAAACTGTTTTTT. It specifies CASSMRVAGTNEKLFF. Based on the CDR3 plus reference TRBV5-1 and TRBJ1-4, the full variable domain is KAGVTQTPRYLIKTRGQQVTLSCSPISGHRSVSWYQQTPGQGLQFLFEYFSETQRNKGNFPGRFSGRQFSNSRSEMNVSTLELGDSALYLCASSMRVAGTNEKLFFGSGTQLSVL.

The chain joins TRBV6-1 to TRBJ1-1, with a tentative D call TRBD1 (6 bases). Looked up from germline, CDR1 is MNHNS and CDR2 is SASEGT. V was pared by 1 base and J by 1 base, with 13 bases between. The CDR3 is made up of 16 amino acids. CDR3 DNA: TGTGCCAGCAGTGAAGTACGGGGGCGTCGGAACACTGAAGCTTTCTTT. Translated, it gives CASSEVRGRRNTEAFF.

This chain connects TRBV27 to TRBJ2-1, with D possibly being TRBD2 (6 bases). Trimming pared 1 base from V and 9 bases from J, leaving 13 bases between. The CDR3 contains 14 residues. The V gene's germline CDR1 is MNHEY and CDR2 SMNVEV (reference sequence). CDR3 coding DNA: TGTGCCAGCAGTTTATATCGAGTCGGGGGTGAGCAGTTCTTC. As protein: CASSLYRVGGEQFF.

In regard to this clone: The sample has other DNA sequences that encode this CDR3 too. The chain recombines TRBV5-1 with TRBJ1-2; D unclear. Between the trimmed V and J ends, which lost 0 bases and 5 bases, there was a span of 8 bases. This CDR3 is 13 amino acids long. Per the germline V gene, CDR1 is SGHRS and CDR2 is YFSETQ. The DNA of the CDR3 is TGCGCCAGCAGCTTGGGGGAGGCGTATGGCTACACCTTC. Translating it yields CASSLGEAYGYTF.

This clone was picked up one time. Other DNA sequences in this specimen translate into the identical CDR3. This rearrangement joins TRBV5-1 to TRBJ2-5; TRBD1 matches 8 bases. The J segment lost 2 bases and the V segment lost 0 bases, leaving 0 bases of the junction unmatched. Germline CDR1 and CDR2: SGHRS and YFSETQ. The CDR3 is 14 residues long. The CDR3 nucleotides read TGCGCCAGCAGCTTGGGACAGGGGCAAGAGACCCAGTACTTC. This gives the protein CASSLGQGQETQYF.

The CDR3 nucleotides are TGTGCCAGTAGTATAGGTGGCAAAATTCGGGGGGCTTTCTTT. As protein: CASSIGGKIRGAFF. This chain connects TRBV19 to TRBJ1-1; perhaps TRBD1 as D (5 bases). The CDR3 totals 14 residues. Germline CDR1 LNHDA, CDR2 SQIVND (reference sequence). V dropped 1 base and J dropped 11 bases, with 17 bases sitting between them.

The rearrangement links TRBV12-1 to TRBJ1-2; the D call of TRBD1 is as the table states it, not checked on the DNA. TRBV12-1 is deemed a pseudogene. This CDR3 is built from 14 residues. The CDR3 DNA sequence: TGTGCCAGCAGCTCAAACAGGATAAACTATGGCTACACCTTC. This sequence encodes CASSSNRINYGYTF.

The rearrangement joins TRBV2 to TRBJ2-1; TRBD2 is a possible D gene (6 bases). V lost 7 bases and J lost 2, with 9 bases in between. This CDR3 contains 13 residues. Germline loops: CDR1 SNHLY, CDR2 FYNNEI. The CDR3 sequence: CASTGGPYNEQFF. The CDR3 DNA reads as TGTGCCAGCACAGGAGGGCCCTACAATGAGCAGTTCTTC.

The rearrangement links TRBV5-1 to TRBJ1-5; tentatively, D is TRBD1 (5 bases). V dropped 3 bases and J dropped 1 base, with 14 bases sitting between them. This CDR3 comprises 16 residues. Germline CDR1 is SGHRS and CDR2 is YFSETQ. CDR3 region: CASSWGPTDSNQPQHF. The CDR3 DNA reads TGCGCCAGCAGCTGGGGACCGACCGACAGCAATCAGCCCCAGCATTTT. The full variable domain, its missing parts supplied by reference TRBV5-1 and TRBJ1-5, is KAGVTQTPRYLIKTRGQQVTLSCSPISGHRSVSWYQQTPGQGLQFLFEYFSETQRNKGNFPGRFSGRQFSNSRSEMNVSTLELGDSALYLCASSWGPTDSNQPQHFGDGTRLSIL.

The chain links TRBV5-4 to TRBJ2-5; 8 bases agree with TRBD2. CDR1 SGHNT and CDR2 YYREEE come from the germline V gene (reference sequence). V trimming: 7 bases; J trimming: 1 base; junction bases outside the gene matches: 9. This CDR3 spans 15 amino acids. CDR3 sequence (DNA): TGTGCCAGCGGGTGGGTCCGGGAGGGCCAAGAGACCCAGTACTTC. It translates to CASGWVREGQETQYF.

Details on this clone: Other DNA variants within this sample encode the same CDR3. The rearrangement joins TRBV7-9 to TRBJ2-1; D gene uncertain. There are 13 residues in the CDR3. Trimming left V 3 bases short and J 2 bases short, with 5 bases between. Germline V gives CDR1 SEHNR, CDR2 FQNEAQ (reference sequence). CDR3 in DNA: TGTGCCAGCAGCTTGGGTACCTACAATGAGCAGTTCTTC. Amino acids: CASSLGTYNEQFF.

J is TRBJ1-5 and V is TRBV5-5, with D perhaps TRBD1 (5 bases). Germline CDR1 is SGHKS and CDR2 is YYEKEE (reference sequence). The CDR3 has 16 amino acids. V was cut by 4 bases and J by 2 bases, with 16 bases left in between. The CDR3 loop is CASSGRGRRGNQPQHF. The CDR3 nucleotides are TGTGCCAGCAGCGGTCGGGGCAGGAGAGGCAATCAGCCCCAGCATTTT.

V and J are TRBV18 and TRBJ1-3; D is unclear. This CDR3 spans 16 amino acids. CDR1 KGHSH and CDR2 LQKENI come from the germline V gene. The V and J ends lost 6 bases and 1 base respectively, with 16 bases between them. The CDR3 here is CASSPNIGISGNTIYF. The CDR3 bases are TGTGCCAGCTCCCCCAACATCGGAATTTCTGGAAACACCATATATTTT.

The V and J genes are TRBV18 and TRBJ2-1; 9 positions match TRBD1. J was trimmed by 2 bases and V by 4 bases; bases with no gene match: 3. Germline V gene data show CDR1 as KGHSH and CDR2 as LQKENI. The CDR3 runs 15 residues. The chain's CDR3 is CASSLQGATYNEQFF. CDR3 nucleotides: TGTGCCAGCTCACTACAGGGGGCTACCTACAATGAGCAGTTCTTC.

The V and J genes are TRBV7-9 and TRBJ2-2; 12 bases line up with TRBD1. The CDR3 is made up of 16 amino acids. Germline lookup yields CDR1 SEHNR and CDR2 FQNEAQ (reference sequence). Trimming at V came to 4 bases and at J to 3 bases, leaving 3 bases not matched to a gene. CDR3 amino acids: CASSSRDRGHTGELFF. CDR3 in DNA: TGTGCCAGCAGCTCCCGGGACAGGGGGCACACCGGGGAGCTGTTTTTT.

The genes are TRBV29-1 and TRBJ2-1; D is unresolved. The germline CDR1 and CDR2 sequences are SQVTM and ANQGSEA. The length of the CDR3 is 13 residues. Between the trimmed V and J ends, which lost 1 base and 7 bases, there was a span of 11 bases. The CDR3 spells CSVEGSRRNEQFF. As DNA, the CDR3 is TGCAGCGTTGAAGGTTCACGTAGGAATGAGCAGTTCTTC.

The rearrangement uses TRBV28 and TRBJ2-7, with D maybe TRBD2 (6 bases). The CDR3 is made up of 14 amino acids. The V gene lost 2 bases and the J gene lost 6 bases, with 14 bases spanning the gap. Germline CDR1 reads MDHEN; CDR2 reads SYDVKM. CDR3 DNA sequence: TGTGCCAGCAGTTTAGGGGGGATCCAGGGCGAGCAGTACTTC. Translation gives CASSLGGIQGEQYF.